This T cell receptor beta chain was observed in a study of blood T cells in healthy people across ages. The CDR3 extends over 14 amino acids. Germline V lookup: CDR1 DFQATT, CDR2 SNEGSKA (reference sequence). V was trimmed by 0 bases and J by 3 bases, leaving 12 bases between them. A sample-barcoded 5' primer and a J-beta primer mix were used in a second PCR of roughly 6 to 12 cycles. The template-switch adaptor was a 5' adaptor with 12 random nucleotides. It tagged each cDNA molecule. TCRdb fed the 5' RACE reads into MiXCR, producing one record per CDR3 protein. The sample contains roughly 1,000,000 distinct CDR3 sequences, 25% of which appear only once. These same records also appear under a second study, on T cells of mothers and their children. That work contributes: Donation came from a few healthy Caucasian mothers together with their six children. Random nucleotides (2-4) and sample barcodes were added by the M1S primer used in the second PCR.

This TCR was sampled from a girl aged 2 to 10 in good health. The sequenced sample was blood. The chain has TRBV20-1 and TRBJ2-7; D possibly corresponds to TRBD1 (5 bases). The CDR3 here is CSARDEQGFYEQYF. The CDR3 DNA is TGCAGTGCTAGAGACGAGCAGGGATTCTACGAGCAGTACTTC.